This entry lists 20 T cell receptor beta chains sequenced from one sample in a study of molecular identifiers for immune sequencing clone quantification. TCRdb independently ran MiXCR on the PCR reads; one entry per CDR3 protein. The sample yields about 320,000 distinct CDR3 sequences, over 20% seen once. What was sequenced was naive CD8+ T cells from blood, with Jurkat cell RNA spiked in. Subset specified: FACS-sorted CD8+CD4-CCR7+CD45RA+ naive T cells. The receptor set was obtained from a human donor in good health. Some libraries in this study had Jurkat cell RNA spiked in.

On this clonotype: This is likely a read error, given that the CDR3 carries no conserved phenylalanine or tryptophan at its end. V usage is TRBV27 and J usage is TRBJ2-7; 9 nucleotides line up with TRBD1. Germline V lookup: CDR1 MNHEY, CDR2 SMNVEV (reference sequence). V trimming: 2 bases; J trimming: 3 bases; junction bases outside the gene matches: 5. The length of the CDR3 is 15 residues. CDR3 DNA sequence: TGTGCCAGCAGTTTAGGTGGGACAGGGATCTACGAGCAGTACCTC. Its protein product is CASSLGGTGIYEQYL.

This clonotype has ten or more counts. The chain links TRBV5-6 to TRBJ1-4; D perhaps matches TRBD1 (5 bases). The germline V gene encodes CDR1 SGHDT and CDR2 YYEEEE. The CDR3 loop spans 16 amino acids. V gave up 1 base and J gave up 0 bases, with 10 bases separating them. The CDR3 is CASSLRGRPTNEKLFF. The CDR3 nucleotides read TGTGCCAGCAGCTTGCGGGGCAGACCAACTAATGAAAAACTGTTTTTT.

Many counts were recorded for this clonotype. The chain carries TRBV6-5 and TRBJ2-1, with D perhaps matching TRBD1 (5 bases). V gave up 6 bases and J gave up 7 bases, with 10 bases separating them. This CDR3 spans 12 amino acids. Germline assignment: CDR1 MNHEY and CDR2 SVGAGI. Here the CDR3 DNA reads TGTGCCAGCAGACCACCAGGGAATGAGCAGTTCTTC. Protein: CASRPPGNEQFF.

This clonotype was counted ten times or more. The genes are TRBV28 and TRBJ2-3; 7 bases are shared with TRBD1. This CDR3 region has 14 residues. Losses at the gene ends were 3 bases for V and 7 bases for J; bases not matched to a gene: 7. Per germline, CDR1 MDHEN and CDR2 SYDVKM. CDR3 nucleotides: TGTGCCAGCAGTTTTAGGGGACAGCAGAATACGCAGTATTTT. As protein: CASSFRGQQNTQYF.

With respect to this clonotype: A much more abundant neighbour one base away suggests this may be a read error. V gene TRBV7-9 combines with J gene TRBJ2-7; perhaps TRBD1 as D (5 bases). The germline V gene encodes CDR1 SEHNR and CDR2 FQNEAQ (reference sequence). CDR3 size: 14 residues. This CDR3 reads CVSSTKTQAYEQYF. CDR3 coding DNA: TGTGTCAGCAGCACGAAGACACAGGCCTACGAGCAGTACTTC.

The chain couples TRBV7-9 to TRBJ2-7; D not resolved. Germline assignment: CDR1 SEHNR and CDR2 FQNEAQ (reference sequence). This CDR3 region has 13 residues. Between the trimmed V and J ends, which lost 1 base and 2 bases, there was a span of 6 bases. CDR3 amino acids: CASSLGMAYEQYF. Here the CDR3 DNA reads TGTGCCAGCAGCTTAGGAATGGCCTACGAGCAGTACTTC.

Remarks on this clonotype: A much larger clonotype is one base distant, so this may be a read error. The gene calls are TRBV19 and TRBJ1-4; D may be TRBD1 (6 bases). Germline CDR1 LNHDA, CDR2 SQIVND (reference sequence). The V end was cut by 8 bases, the J end by 2 bases, with 12 bases between. This CDR3 comprises 14 residues. CDR3: CASVARGTNEKLFF. The CDR3 DNA reads as TGTGCCAGTGTGGCCAGGGGTACTAATGAAAAACTGTTTTTT.

This clonotype occurred many times. The CDR3 here is CASSLRAGESLTSTDTQYF. CDR3 nucleotide sequence: TGTGCCAGCAGCTTACGCGCAGGGGAGTCCTTAACTAGCACAGATACGCAGTATTTT. The V gene is TRBV7-3, the J gene TRBJ2-3; D may be TRBD1 (6 bases). Germline CDR1 reads SGHTA; CDR2 reads FQGTGA. Trimming pared 2 bases from V and 0 bases from J, leaving 21 bases between. The CDR3 is 19 amino acids.

This clonotype was observed many times. This rearrangement joins TRBV7-2 to TRBJ2-3; TRBD1 matches at 7 bases. Germline CDR1 and CDR2: SGHTA and FQGNSA. CDR3 length: 15 residues. The V segment lost 5 bases and the J segment 2 bases; nucleotides outside the gene matches: 7. This CDR3 is CASSPTGAVTDTQYF. The CDR3 coding sequence is TGTGCCAGCAGCCCCACAGGGGCCGTCACAGATACGCAGTATTTT.

This clonotype came up a few times. This chain uses TRBV4-3 with TRBJ2-3, with 8 nucleotides matching TRBD2. The CDR3 loop spans 18 amino acids. Germline assignment: CDR1 LGHNA and CDR2 YSLEER. J was trimmed by 1 base and V by 0 bases; bases with no gene match: 9. The CDR3 region is CASSQDSAGGARTDTQYF. CDR3 sequence (DNA): TGCGCCAGCAGCCAAGATTCGGCGGGAGGAGCCCGCACAGATACGCAGTATTTT.

In its sample, this clonotype was seen many times. The V call is TRBV6-5, the J call TRBJ2-3; D is tentatively TRBD1 or TRBD2 (5 bases each). The CDR3 contains 14 residues. Germline V gene lookup returns CDR1 MNHEY and CDR2 SVGAGI. The ends were cut back, 2 bases at V and 3 bases at J, with 9 bases in the middle. The CDR3 loop is CASSYGGPTDTQYF. The CDR3 DNA reads TGTGCCAGCAGTTACGGGGGACCGACAGATACGCAGTATTTT.

The CDR3 protein is CASSLGGGGDSPLHF. CDR3 in DNA: TGTGCCAGCAGCTTGGGAGGCGGTGGGGATTCACCCCTCCACTTT. The gene calls are TRBV5-5 and TRBJ1-6, with no clear D. The CDR3 is 15 residues long. Germline CDR1 reads SGHKS; CDR2 reads YYEKEE (reference sequence). Trimming removed 0 bases from V and 8 bases from J, with 12 bases in between.

This clonotype was recorded many times. The V gene is TRBV7-9, the J gene TRBJ2-5; 10 bases map to TRBD2. The CDR3 length is 16 residues. Germline trimming cut 1 base from V and 5 bases from J; bases unmatched to any gene: 7. Germline V CDR1 and CDR2: SEHNR, FQNEAQ (reference sequence). For the CDR3, the DNA is TGTGCCAGCAGCTTAGTTAACGGGACTAGCGCGGAGACCCAGTACTTC. Its protein is CASSLVNGTSAETQYF.

This clonotype was seen ten or more times. V gene TRBV20-1 combines with J gene TRBJ1-5; D is perhaps TRBD1 (5 bases). In germline, CDR1 is DFQATT, CDR2 SNEGSKA (reference sequence). Trimming stripped 6 bases from V and 5 bases from J, with 17 bases between. The CDR3 is 14 residues long. CDR3 amino acids: CSASGQGGDQPQHF. The CDR3 DNA sequence: TGCAGTGCATCGGGCCAGGGTGGCGATCAGCCCCAGCATTTT.

This clonotype showed up many times. The rearrangement joins TRBV13 to TRBJ2-3, with D perhaps TRBD2 (6 bases). This CDR3 has 14 residues. V lost 5 bases, J lost 1 base, and 10 bases lay in between. The germline V gene has CDR1 PRHDT and CDR2 FYEKMQ (reference sequence). The CDR3 DNA reads TGTGCCAGCAGCCCCCCGGGGGGCACAGATACGCAGTATTTT. It specifies CASSPPGGTDTQYF.

This clonotype was observed many times. The chain uses TRBV7-2 and TRBJ1-6, with D maybe TRBD1 (5 bases). Deletions cut 5 bases from V and 0 bases from J, with 14 bases between. CDR3 size: 17 residues. Germline V gene sequence: CDR1 SGHTA, CDR2 FQGNSA. This CDR3 reads CASSLRQSASYNSPLHF. DNA for the CDR3: TGTGCCAGCAGCCTTCGACAGTCAGCCTCCTATAATTCACCCCTCCACTTT.

This clonotype was counted a few times. This chain connects TRBV4-3 to TRBJ1-1, with unresolved D. The CDR3 has 14 amino acids. Germline-derived CDR1 and CDR2 are LGHNA and YSLEER. Deletions cut 6 bases from V and 4 bases from J, with 15 bases between. CDR3: CASSDGGLGTEAFF. CDR3 nucleotide sequence: TGCGCCAGCAGTGACGGCGGGTTGGGCACTGAAGCTTTCTTT.

The table lists this clonotype with many counts. This rearrangement joins TRBV4-3 to TRBJ1-1; D is perhaps TRBD1 (5 bases). Germline V gene data show CDR1 as LGHNA and CDR2 as YSLEER. V lost 0 bases, J lost 5 bases, and 13 bases lay in between. CDR3 length: 15 residues. The CDR3 is CASSQDWRGGTEAFF. CDR3 sequence (DNA): TGCGCCAGCAGCCAAGACTGGAGGGGAGGAACTGAAGCTTTCTTT.

This clonotype was counted a few times. V is TRBV12-3 or TRBV12-4 and J is TRBJ2-3, with D possibly being TRBD2 (5 bases). CDR3 length: 16 amino acids. Trimming took off 7 bases at V and 0 bases at J, with 17 bases between the two ends. This CDR3 reads CASTQPGRTSTDTQYF. In DNA, the CDR3 is TGTGCCAGCACCCAACCGGGCCGGACTAGCACAGATACGCAGTATTTT.

In its sample, this clonotype was seen many times. This chain's CDR3 is CASSGQYSNQPQHF. The CDR3 DNA follows: TGTGCCAGCAGCGGACAGTATAGCAATCAGCCCCAGCATTTT. The chain uses TRBV28 and TRBJ1-5; D might be TRBD1 (6 bases). Germline V gene sequence: CDR1 MDHEN, CDR2 SYDVKM. The CDR3 is made up of 14 amino acids. Trimming left V 6 bases short and J 0 bases short, with 9 bases between.